The rows below give T cell receptor beta chains drawn from one sample of a study of cytotoxic CD8 clonotypes in ibrutinib-treated CLL. The repertoire was sequenced with immunoSEQ multiplex PCR; TCRdb's copy has only in-frame clones and lacks some. The sample contains about 49,000 clones, around 70% of which appear only once. The material was PBMCs, obtained after 12 months of ibrutinib treatment. These receptors were taken from a human donor with chronic lymphocytic leukemia. CDR3s include the opening cysteine and the closing phenylalanine or tryptophan. The D gene is left open where the match is weak. Size is stated for part of the rows, as once, few or many counts, or as a class when the clone is expanded.

clone_size: -; d_call: TRBD1; j_call: TRBJ1-3; v_call: TRBV9; cdr3_length: 16; cdr3_aa: CASSAPQGGSGNTIYF; cdr3_nt: TGTGCCAGCAGCGCCCCACAGGGGGGCTCTGGAAACACCATATATTTT
clone_size: many; d_call: -; j_call: TRBJ2-2; v_call: TRBV9; cdr3_length: 16; cdr3_aa: CASSPEGGANTGELFF; cdr3_nt: TGTGCCAGCAGCCCCGAAGGGGGGGCGAACACCGGGGAGCTGTTTTTT
clone_size: -; d_call: -; j_call: TRBJ1-1; v_call: TRBV6-1; cdr3_length: 14; cdr3_aa: CASSERAGGTEAFF; cdr3_nt: TGTGCCAGCAGTGAAAGGGCCGGAGGCACTGAAGCTTTCTTT
clone_size: few; d_call: -; j_call: TRBJ1-5; v_call: TRBV30; cdr3_length: 13; cdr3_aa: CAWAVGWDQPQHF; cdr3_nt: TGTGCCTGGGCGGTCGGGTGGGATCAGCCCCAGCATTTT
clone_size: -; d_call: TRBD1; j_call: TRBJ1-2; v_call: TRBV7-6; cdr3_length: 12; cdr3_aa: CASSRDSTGYTF; cdr3_nt: TGTGCCAGCAGCCGGGACAGTACGGGCTACACCTTC
clone_size: -; d_call: -; j_call: TRBJ2-7; v_call: TRBV27; cdr3_length: 14; cdr3_aa: CASSLQGHLYEQYF; cdr3_nt: TGTGCCAGCAGTTTACAAGGACACCTATACGAGCAGTACTTC
clone_size: -; d_call: TRBD1; j_call: TRBJ1-4; v_call: TRBV30; cdr3_length: 16; cdr3_aa: CAWSWRRGQGAETLFF; cdr3_nt: TGTGCCTGGAGTTGGAGAAGGGGACAGGGGGCCGAGACCCTGTTTTTT
clone_size: -; d_call: -; j_call: TRBJ2-7; v_call: TRBV6-6; cdr3_length: 15; cdr3_aa: CASSFVPGTSYEQYF; cdr3_nt: TGTGCCAGCAGTTTCGTCCCAGGAACCTCCTACGAGCAGTACTTC
clone_size: -; d_call: -; j_call: TRBJ1-6; v_call: TRBV30; cdr3_length: 14; cdr3_aa: CAWGSRGSDSPLHF; cdr3_nt: TGTGCCTGGGGGTCGCGAGGATCGGATTCACCCCTCCACTTT
clone_size: -; d_call: -; j_call: TRBJ2-7; v_call: TRBV6-1; cdr3_length: 13; cdr3_aa: CASRREDTYEQYF; cdr3_nt: TGTGCCAGCAGGAGAGAAGACACGTACGAGCAGTACTTC
clone_size: -; d_call: -; j_call: TRBJ2-1; v_call: TRBV27; cdr3_length: 16; cdr3_aa: CASSLATGGLYNEQFF; cdr3_nt: TGTGCCAGCAGTTTGGCCACGGGGGGCCTCTACAATGAGCAGTTCTTC
clone_size: few; d_call: -; j_call: TRBJ2-3; v_call: TRBV6-1; cdr3_length: 12; cdr3_aa: CASSVDYHTQYF; cdr3_nt: TGTGCCAGCAGTGTGGACTACCATACGCAGTATTTT
clone_size: -; d_call: TRBD1; j_call: TRBJ2-7; v_call: TRBV18; cdr3_length: 14; cdr3_aa: CASSPGTGGYEQYF; cdr3_nt: TGTGCCAGCTCGCCCGGGACAGGGGGCTACGAGCAGTACTTC
clone_size: -; d_call: TRBD1; j_call: TRBJ2-1; v_call: TRBV19; cdr3_length: 15; cdr3_aa: CASSLSRGSYNEQFF; cdr3_nt: TGTGCCAGTAGCCTGTCCAGGGGGTCCTACAATGAGCAGTTCTTC
clone_size: -; d_call: TRBD1; j_call: TRBJ1-4; v_call: TRBV10-3; cdr3_length: 16; cdr3_aa: CAISESWDSGGEKLFF; cdr3_nt: TGTGCCATCAGTGAGTCTTGGGACAGTGGAGGTGAAAAACTGTTTTTT
clone_size: -; d_call: -; j_call: TRBJ1-5; v_call: TRBV6-1; cdr3_length: 15; cdr3_aa: CASRDASGRVQPQHF; cdr3_nt: TGTGCCAGCAGAGACGCCTCTGGCAGGGTTCAGCCCCAGCATTTT
clone_size: -; d_call: TRBD2; j_call: TRBJ2-7; v_call: TRBV7-6; cdr3_length: 12; cdr3_aa: CASSPSGYEQYF; cdr3_nt: TGTGCCAGCAGCCCTAGCGGGTACGAGCAGTACTTC
clone_size: once; d_call: TRBD1; j_call: TRBJ2-1; v_call: TRBV5-5; cdr3_length: 16; cdr3_aa: CASSSNRDRGWNEQFF; cdr3_nt: TGTGCCAGCAGCTCGAACCGGGACAGGGGCTGGAATGAGCAGTTCTTC